This passage covers 7 T cell receptor beta chains from one sample sequenced in a study of response to subunit inactivated influenza vaccine. TCRdb re-derived calls from the RT-PCR reads in MiXCR, one entry per CDR3 protein. The table has under 500,000 distinct CDR3 sequences, 9.5% to 13% seen once. The sample was PBMCs from blood, taken about 40 days after vaccination. These receptors all stem from a man aged 50-59 years who received an inactivated influenza vaccine.

The chain links TRBV6-1 to TRBJ2-7, with D uncertain. The germline CDR1 and CDR2 sequences are MNHNS and SASEGT. This CDR3 has 12 amino acids. V was pared by 3 bases and J by 0 bases, with 3 bases between. CDR3 residues: CASSDGSYEQYF. The CDR3 DNA is TGTGCCAGCAGTGACGGCTCCTACGAGCAGTACTTC.

The chain combines TRBV5-1 with TRBJ2-1; TRBD2 might be the D (5 bases). CDR3 length: 12 residues. V was cut by 4 bases and J by 8 bases, with 10 bases left in between. Germline values: CDR1 SGHRS, CDR2 YFSETQ. The CDR3 sequence is CASSREWDEQFF. In nucleotides, the CDR3 is TGCGCCAGCAGCAGGGAGTGGGATGAGCAGTTCTTC.

This clonotype was counted many times. The chain has TRBV20-1 and TRBJ2-7; 11 nucleotides match TRBD2. The CDR3 totals 14 residues. Germline assignment: CDR1 DFQATT and CDR2 SNEGSKA (reference sequence). Trimming removed 3 bases from V and 2 bases from J; junction bases left unmatched: 3. For the CDR3, the DNA is TGCAGTGCTAGGGATAGCGGGAGGGCCTACGAGCAGTACTTC. Protein: CSARDSGRAYEQYF.

This clonotype has just a few counts. This chain links TRBV5-1 with TRBJ2-1; D is possibly TRBD1 (6 bases). Deletions cut 2 bases from V and 5 bases from J, with 26 bases between. Germline CDR1 and CDR2: SGHRS and YFSETQ. CDR3 size: 19 residues. The CDR3 sequence: CASSFGQYVTFSPNNEQFF. In DNA, the CDR3 is TGCGCCAGCAGCTTCGGACAGTACGTAACCTTTTCGCCTAACAATGAGCAGTTCTTC.

This clonotype came up many times. CDR3 in amino acids: CASSFAGGGTDTQYF. The CDR3 DNA reads TGTGCCAGCAGTTTTGCAGGGGGCGGGACAGATACGCAGTATTTT. The chain combines TRBV12-3 or TRBV12-4 with TRBJ2-3; 8 bases fit TRBD1. The CDR3 loop spans 15 amino acids. V lost 3 bases and J lost 3; bases outside the gene matches: 5.

A remark on this clonotype: Its ends do not fully match the called genes, so a read error is possible. This sequence joins TRBV11-2 and TRBJ2-7; 12 positions agree with TRBD2. The CDR3 is 15 residues long. Germline V gene lookup returns CDR1 SGHAT and CDR2 FQNNGV. CDR3 region: CASSATTSGSYEQYF. CDR3 bases: TGCGCCAGCAGCGCTACGACTAGCGGGAGCTACGAGCAGTACTTC. Variable domain in full (rest from reference TRBV11-2 and TRBJ2-7): EAGVAQSPRYKIIEKRQSVAFWCNPISGHATLYWYQQILGQGPKLLIQFQNNGVVDDSQLPKDRFSAERLKGVDSTLKIQPAKLEDSAVYLCASSATTSGSYEQYFGPGTRLTVT.

This clonotype was observed a few times. This chain connects TRBV20-1 to TRBJ2-2; TRBD2 matches 10 bases. V was clipped by 5 bases and J by 4 bases; unmatched bases: 10. Germline CDR1 and CDR2: DFQATT and SNEGSKA (reference sequence). The CDR3 spans 16 residues. CDR3 in amino acids: CSAADLAGVSTGELFF. CDR3 DNA sequence: TGCAGTGCTGCCGACCTAGCGGGAGTATCCACCGGGGAGCTGTTTTTT.